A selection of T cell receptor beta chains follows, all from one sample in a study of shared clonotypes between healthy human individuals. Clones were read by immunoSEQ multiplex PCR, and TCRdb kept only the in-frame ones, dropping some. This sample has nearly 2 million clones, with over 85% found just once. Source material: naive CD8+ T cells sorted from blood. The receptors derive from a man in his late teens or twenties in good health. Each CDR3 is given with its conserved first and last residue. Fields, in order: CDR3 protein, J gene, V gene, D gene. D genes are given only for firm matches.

cdr3_aa: CASSWASGGAYTQYF
j_call: TRBJ2-3
v_call: TRBV5-6
d_call: TRBD2

cdr3_aa: CASSLGWDRVINEQFF
j_call: TRBJ2-1
v_call: TRBV7-9
d_call: TRBD1

cdr3_aa: CASSLIPPNTEAFF
j_call: TRBJ1-1
v_call: TRBV27
d_call: .

cdr3_aa: CASSEDPNHRSYEQYF
j_call: TRBJ2-7
v_call: TRBV9
d_call: .

cdr3_aa: CASSYSEASNQPQHF
j_call: TRBJ1-5
v_call: TRBV6-5
d_call: .

cdr3_aa: CASSPREDSYEQYF
j_call: TRBJ2-7
v_call: TRBV7-9
d_call: TRBD2

cdr3_aa: CASSSAPGTGDEQYF
j_call: TRBJ2-7
v_call: TRBV5-5
d_call: TRBD1

cdr3_aa: CASSVSTGNGGTQYF
j_call: TRBJ2-5
v_call: TRBV9
d_call: .

cdr3_aa: CASRAGTDNTGELFF
j_call: TRBJ2-2
v_call: TRBV19
d_call: TRBD1

cdr3_aa: CAWSIPAGQSSYEQYF
j_call: TRBJ2-7
v_call: TRBV30
d_call: TRBD2

cdr3_aa: CALGLANTGELFF
j_call: TRBJ2-2
v_call: TRBV6-1
d_call: .

cdr3_aa: CASSLTSGPSYNEQFF
j_call: TRBJ2-1
v_call: TRBV13
d_call: TRBD2

cdr3_aa: CASSLASGTVAYEQYF
j_call: TRBJ2-7
v_call: TRBV5-1
d_call: TRBD1

cdr3_aa: CASSSGDRDTYGYTF
j_call: TRBJ1-2
v_call: TRBV7-9
d_call: TRBD1

cdr3_aa: CASSGAVGPYEQYF
j_call: TRBJ2-7
v_call: TRBV2
d_call: .

cdr3_aa: CASSGDRGHNTGELFF
j_call: TRBJ2-2
v_call: TRBV10-1
d_call: TRBD1

cdr3_aa: CASSIQGVNNEQFF
j_call: TRBJ2-1
v_call: TRBV19
d_call: .

cdr3_aa: CAINPRGLDYNEQFF
j_call: TRBJ2-1
v_call: TRBV10-3
d_call: .

cdr3_aa: CASSHDSFYEQYF
j_call: TRBJ2-7
v_call: TRBV28
d_call: .

cdr3_aa: CASSHRDSPEANEQFF
j_call: TRBJ2-1
v_call: TRBV4-1
d_call: .

cdr3_aa: CASTGLAGGPGTGELFF
j_call: TRBJ2-2
v_call: TRBV27
d_call: TRBD2

cdr3_aa: CASSEAPGLAGVVSTDTQYF
j_call: TRBJ2-3
v_call: TRBV2
d_call: TRBD2

cdr3_aa: CASSSLGAGNTIYF
j_call: TRBJ1-3
v_call: TRBV9
d_call: .

cdr3_aa: CASTPGGLGNTIYF
j_call: TRBJ1-3
v_call: TRBV11-2
d_call: TRBD1

cdr3_aa: CASSIEHGTEAFF
j_call: TRBJ1-1
v_call: TRBV19
d_call: .

cdr3_aa: CASSSLLAGGPHEQFF
j_call: TRBJ2-1
v_call: TRBV27
d_call: TRBD2

cdr3_aa: CASRVGEQFF
j_call: TRBJ2-1
v_call: TRBV25-1
d_call: .